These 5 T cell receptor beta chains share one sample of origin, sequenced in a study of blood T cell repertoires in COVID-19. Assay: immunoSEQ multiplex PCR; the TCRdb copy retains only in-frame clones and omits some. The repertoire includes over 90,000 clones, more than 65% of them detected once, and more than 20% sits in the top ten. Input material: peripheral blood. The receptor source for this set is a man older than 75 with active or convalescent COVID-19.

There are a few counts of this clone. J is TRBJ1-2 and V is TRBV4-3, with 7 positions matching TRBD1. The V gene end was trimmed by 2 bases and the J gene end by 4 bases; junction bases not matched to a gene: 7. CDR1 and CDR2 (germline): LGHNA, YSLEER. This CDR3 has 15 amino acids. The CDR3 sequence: CASSQNSGGTYGYTF. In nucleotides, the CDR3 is TGCGCCAGCAGCCAAAATTCAGGGGGTACCTATGGCTACACCTTC.

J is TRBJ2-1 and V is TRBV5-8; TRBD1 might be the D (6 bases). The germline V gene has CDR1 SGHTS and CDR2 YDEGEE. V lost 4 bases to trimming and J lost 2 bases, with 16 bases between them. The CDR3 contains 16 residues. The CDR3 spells CASSLNPRDTYNEQFF. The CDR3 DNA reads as TGTGCCAGCAGCCTGAACCCCCGGGACACCTACAATGAGCAGTTCTTC. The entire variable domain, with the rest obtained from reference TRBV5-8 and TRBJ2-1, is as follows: EAGVTQSPTHLIKTRGQQATLRCSPISGHTSVYWYQQALGLGLQFLLWYDEGEERNRGNFPPRFSGRQFPNYSSELNVNALELEDSALYLCASSLNPRDTYNEQFFGPGTRLTVL.

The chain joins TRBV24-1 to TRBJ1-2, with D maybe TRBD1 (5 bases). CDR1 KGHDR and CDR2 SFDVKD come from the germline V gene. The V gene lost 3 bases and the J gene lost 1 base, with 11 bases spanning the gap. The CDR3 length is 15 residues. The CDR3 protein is CATSDGAYNNYGYTF. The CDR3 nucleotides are TGTGCCACCAGTGATGGGGCATATAATAACTATGGCTACACCTTC.

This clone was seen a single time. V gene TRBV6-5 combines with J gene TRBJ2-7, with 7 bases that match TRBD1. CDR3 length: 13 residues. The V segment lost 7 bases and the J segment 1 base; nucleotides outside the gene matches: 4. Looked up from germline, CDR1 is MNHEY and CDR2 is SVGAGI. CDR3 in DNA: TGTGCCAGCACCCCGACAGGGTCCTACGAGCAGTACTTC. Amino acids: CASTPTGSYEQYF.

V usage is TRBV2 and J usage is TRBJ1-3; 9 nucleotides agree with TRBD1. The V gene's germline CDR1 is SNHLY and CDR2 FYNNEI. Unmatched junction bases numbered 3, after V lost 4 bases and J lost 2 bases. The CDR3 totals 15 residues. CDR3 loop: CASSGDRAPGNTIYF. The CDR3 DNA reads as TGTGCCAGCAGTGGGGACAGGGCACCTGGAAACACCATATATTTT.